The 8 T cell receptor beta chains in this list originate from one sample, sequenced in a study of T cell changes during pregnancy in multiple sclerosis. Sequencing was performed with immunoSEQ multiplex PCR; in TCRdb, only in-frame clones are kept and a portion is missing. Here the sample spans 95,000 to 100,000 clones, about 91% being singletons. The sample consisted of peripheral blood, taken after pregnancy. Receptor source: a female donor in good health, enrolled as a control in a pregnancy study.

The chain uses TRBV29-1 and TRBJ2-1; 7 nucleotides align to TRBD2. The J segment lost 4 bases and the V segment lost 6 bases, leaving 9 bases of the junction unmatched. CDR1 and CDR2 from the germline V gene are SQVTM and ANQGSEA. The CDR3 spans 14 residues. The DNA of the CDR3 is TGCAGCGTGGGTACTACTAGCGTGTACAATGAGCAGTTCTTC. This gives the protein CSVGTTSVYNEQFF.

Concerning this clone itself: The junction differs from germline at one of its ends, possibly a read error. The chain employs TRBV7-7 and TRBJ2-3; D remains unclear. This CDR3 has 14 amino acids. Per germline, CDR1 SSHAT and CDR2 FNYEAQ (reference sequence). The CDR3 region is CASSLAPSTDTQYF. DNA of the CDR3: TGTGCTAGCAGCTTAGCCCCTAGCACAGATACGCAGTATTTT.

The rearrangement uses TRBV27 and TRBJ2-1, with TRBD1 matching over 10 bases. CDR3 length: 15 amino acids. CDR1 is MNHEY, CDR2 SMNVEV, per germline (reference sequence). The V segment lost 4 bases and the J segment 7 bases; nucleotides outside the gene matches: 7. The CDR3 nucleotides read TGTGCCAGCAGTTCCACCGGGACAGGGGTTAATGAGCAGTTCTTC. Translating it yields CASSSTGTGVNEQFF.

The CDR3 protein is CAISESSGQGVNYGYTF. CDR3 DNA: TGTGCCATCAGTGAGTCGTCGGGACAGGGGGTTAACTATGGCTACACCTTC. The chain couples TRBV10-3 to TRBJ1-2, with 11 bases that match TRBD1. J gave up 1 base and V 0 bases, and 4 bases lay outside the gene matches. In germline, CDR1 is ENHRY, CDR2 SYGVKD. This CDR3 has 17 residues.

Concerning this clone: Sequence at one end of the junction differs from germline and may be a read error. The CDR3 sequence: CACSPKVTGNTEAFF. The CDR3 bases are TGTGCCTGCTCACCAAAGGTAACAGGGAACACTGAAGCTTTCTTT. The rearrangement joins TRBV18 to TRBJ1-1, with D possibly being TRBD1 (5 bases). Per germline, CDR1 KGHSH and CDR2 LQKENI. The CDR3 runs to 15 residues.

The chain recombines TRBV5-4 with TRBJ2-2; D not certain. This CDR3 is 15 amino acids long. Germline CDR1 reads SGHNT; CDR2 reads YYREEE (reference sequence). V was cut by 0 bases and J by 0 bases, with 6 bases left in between. CDR3 loop: CASSLAAANTGELFF. The CDR3 region has the DNA TGTGCCAGCAGCTTGGCCGCGGCGAACACCGGGGAGCTGTTTTTT.

The V gene is TRBV21-1, the J gene TRBJ2-7; the D call of TRBD2 is as the table states it, not checked on the DNA. TRBV21-1 is classified as a pseudogene. This CDR3 has 17 amino acids. CDR3 coding DNA: TGTGCCAGCAGCGGCCAGGCGGGGGACATTTCCTCCTACGAGCAGTACTTC. This encodes CASSGQAGDISSYEQYF.

This chain joins TRBV7-2 and TRBJ2-7, with D perhaps matching TRBD1 (6 bases). This CDR3 region has 14 residues. The ends were cut back, 1 base at V and 3 bases at J, with 10 bases in the middle. Germline CDR1 SGHTA, CDR2 FQGNSA. This CDR3 reads CASSLVQGNYEQYF. The CDR3 DNA reads as TGTGCCAGCAGCTTAGTACAGGGAAACTACGAGCAGTACTTC.